Below are 21 T cell receptor beta chains sequenced from a single sample in a study of cytomegalovirus exposure and HLA in healthy donors. Sequenced by immunoSEQ multiplex PCR; TCRdb stores in-frame clones only, minus some. The repertoire holds 150,000 to 170,000 clones, with less than 90% as singletons. The specimen sequenced was PBMCs. The receptor set was obtained from a man aged 18 to 35 in good health and CMV-seropositive.

The gene calls are TRBV7-2 and TRBJ1-2; weak D call: TRBD1 (5 bases). Trimming shortened V by 5 bases and J by 7 bases, and 29 bases separated the two germline ends. The CDR3 spans 18 residues. The germline gives CDR1 SGHTA, CDR2 FQGNSA. CDR3 region: CASSHQGPSGAGRAGYTF. The CDR3 nucleotides are TGTGCCAGCAGCCATCAGGGTCCGTCCGGAGCCGGCCGCGCTGGCTACACCTTC.

This rearrangement joins TRBV29-1 to TRBJ1-4, with 10 bases matching TRBD1. This CDR3 has 12 residues. The V gene's germline CDR1 is SQVTM and CDR2 ANQGSEA. V was pared by 7 bases and J by 8 bases, with 4 bases of the junction left unmatched. The CDR3 spells CSGGTGAEKLFF. The CDR3 DNA reads TGCAGCGGTGGGACAGGGGCCGAAAAACTGTTTTTT.

The chain carries TRBV6-1 and TRBJ2-7; 7 bases are a match to TRBD1. Germline V lookup: CDR1 MNHNS, CDR2 SASEGT. CDR3 length: 15 amino acids. Unmatched junction bases numbered 4, after V lost 2 bases and J lost 0 bases. The CDR3 bases are TGTGCCAGCAGTGAATCGGGGACAGCCTCCTACGAGCAGTACTTC. It is translated as CASSESGTASYEQYF.

This clone was seen only once. The gene calls are TRBV6-5 and TRBJ1-2; 9 nucleotides align to TRBD1. In germline, CDR1 is MNHEY, CDR2 SVGAGI. The V and J ends lost 4 bases and 4 bases, in that order; junction bases with no gene match: 7. The CDR3 has 15 amino acids. The CDR3 spells CASSSPGQGVYGYTF. CDR3 in DNA: TGTGCCAGCAGTTCACCGGGACAGGGAGTCTATGGCTACACCTTC.

This chain connects TRBV5-6 to TRBJ2-5, with a tentative D call TRBD2 (5 bases). Germline CDR1 is SGHDT and CDR2 is YYEEEE. The V gene lost 2 bases and the J gene lost 4 bases, with 9 bases spanning the gap. This CDR3 is built from 13 residues. CDR3 amino acids: CASSFLGRETQYF. The CDR3 DNA is TGTGCCAGCAGCTTCTTGGGGAGAGAGACCCAGTACTTC.

The rearrangement joins TRBV6-5 to TRBJ1-1; unclear D gene. V lost 4 bases and J lost 1, with 10 bases in between. Germline V gene lookup returns CDR1 MNHEY and CDR2 SVGAGI. This CDR3 is 14 amino acids long. In nucleotides, the CDR3 is TGTGCCAGCAGTTCTTGGCTCCGGAACACTGAAGCTTTCTTT. Translation: CASSSWLRNTEAFF.

The chain recombines TRBV6-5 with TRBJ2-3; D remains ambiguous. CDR3 size: 16 residues. Germline values: CDR1 MNHEY, CDR2 SVGAGI. Trimming removed 0 bases at V and 0 bases at J, with 10 bases between. Written as DNA, the CDR3 is TGTGCCAGCAGTTACTCGCGTGACTTTAGCACAGATACGCAGTATTTT. This sequence encodes CASSYSRDFSTDTQYF.

This rearrangement joins TRBV6-5 to TRBJ2-5; 8 positions match TRBD1. Germline CDR1 reads MNHEY; CDR2 reads SVGAGI. Trimming took 5 bases from V and 4 from J; bases not matched to a gene: 3. The length of the CDR3 is 13 residues. CDR3 residues: CASSPTGVETQYF. The CDR3 DNA follows: TGTGCCAGCAGTCCGACAGGGGTAGAGACCCAGTACTTC.

The chain links TRBV19 to TRBJ2-7, with TRBD1 as a possible D gene (6 bases). The V gene's germline CDR1 is LNHDA and CDR2 SQIVND (reference sequence). Trimming removed 5 bases from V and 3 bases from J, with 11 bases in between. The CDR3 sequence is 13 residues long. CDR3 residues: CASSVDRDYEQYF. CDR3 DNA sequence: TGTGCCAGTAGTGTGGACAGAGACTACGAGCAGTACTTC.

V usage is TRBV14 and J usage is TRBJ2-5; D is uncertain. V was pared by 8 bases and J by 4 bases, with 11 bases between. In germline, CDR1 is SGHDN, CDR2 FVKESK. The CDR3 has 12 amino acids. CDR3 in amino acids: CASVVVGETQYF. In nucleotides, the CDR3 is TGTGCCAGCGTTGTGGTCGGAGAGACCCAGTACTTC.

The chain recombines TRBV4-3 with TRBJ2-1, with 7 bases lining up with TRBD2. The length of the CDR3 is 17 residues. The J segment lost 2 bases and the V segment lost 0 bases, leaving 7 bases of the junction unmatched. Per germline, CDR1 LGHNA and CDR2 YSLEER. In nucleotides, the CDR3 is TGCGCCAGCAGCCAAGATTTGGGGGAGGGGACCTACAATGAGCAGTTCTTC. It is translated as CASSQDLGEGTYNEQFF.

V is TRBV27 and J is TRBJ2-5; 11 bases are shared with TRBD2. Germline trimming cut 5 bases from V and 2 bases from J; bases unmatched to any gene: 10. The CDR3 spans 17 residues. The germline V gene has CDR1 MNHEY and CDR2 SMNVEV (reference sequence). The DNA for the CDR3 is TGTGCCAGCAGTCCACTAGCGGGAGTGGGGGTTCAAGAGACCCAGTACTTC. Protein sequence: CASSPLAGVGVQETQYF.

This chain uses TRBV21-1 with TRBJ1-5. TRBV21-1 is termed a pseudogene. This CDR3 has 17 residues. CDR3 coding DNA: TGTGCCAGCAGCAAAGAGGTGGGAGGGAAGGGCAATCAGCCCCAGCATTTT. As protein: CASSKEVGGKGNQPQHF.

The genes are TRBV7-3 and TRBJ2-3; TRBD1 matches at 8 bases. Germline assignment: CDR1 SGHTA and CDR2 FQGTGA. J gave up 6 bases and V 6 bases, and 5 bases lay outside the gene matches. The CDR3 sequence is 13 residues long. CDR3 loop: CASRSGGGDTQYF. CDR3 sequence (DNA): TGTGCCAGCAGATCAGGGGGCGGGGATACGCAGTATTTT.

The chain couples TRBV2 to TRBJ1-4; 10 bases are shared with TRBD1. The CDR3 is 18 amino acids. Germline-derived CDR1 and CDR2 are SNHLY and FYNNEI. Losses at the gene ends were 8 bases for V and 7 bases for J; bases not matched to a gene: 19. CDR3 sequence (DNA): TGTGCCAGCTACTGGGACAGGGGATTAAGGGTTGTAGGTGAAAAACTGTTTTTT. Protein sequence: CASYWDRGLRVVGEKLFF.

V usage is TRBV6-4 and J usage is TRBJ2-3; 8 nucleotides agree with TRBD2. The CDR3 extends over 15 amino acids. Trimming took 6 bases from V and 4 from J; bases not matched to a gene: 9. Germline CDR1 MRHNA, CDR2 SNTAGT. The chain's CDR3 is CASSPGGGTSDTQYF. In DNA form, the CDR3 reads TGTGCCAGCAGCCCCGGGGGGGGTACCTCAGATACGCAGTATTTT.

The rearrangement links TRBV6-5 to TRBJ1-3; maybe TRBD1 (5 bases). V was shortened by 0 bases and J by 4 bases, with 10 bases between the two germline ends. The CDR3 length is 15 residues. Germline assignment: CDR1 MNHEY and CDR2 SVGAGI. Written as DNA, the CDR3 is TGTGCCAGCAGTTACTCGGGGGGAGACGGAAACACCATATATTTT. Residues: CASSYSGGDGNTIYF.

This clone was recorded a few times. The rearrangement links TRBV5-1 to TRBJ1-2, with D possibly TRBD1 on 6 matching bases. Trimming left V 0 bases short and J 3 bases short, with 9 bases between. The CDR3 runs 14 residues. Per germline, CDR1 SGHRS and CDR2 YFSETQ. CDR3 DNA sequence: TGCGCCAGCAGCTTGGGGGCAGGGGACTATGGCTACACCTTC. This gives the protein CASSLGAGDYGYTF. Full variable domain (outside the CDR3, taken from reference TRBV5-1 and TRBJ1-2): KAGVTQTPRYLIKTRGQQVTLSCSPISGHRSVSWYQQTPGQGLQFLFEYFSETQRNKGNFPGRFSGRQFSNSRSEMNVSTLELGDSALYLCASSLGAGDYGYTFGSGTRLTVV.

In its sample, this clone was seen once. The rearrangement joins TRBV7-2 to TRBJ2-2; TRBD1 matches 9 bases. The CDR3 is 16 amino acids. J gave up 0 bases and V 5 bases, and 4 bases lay outside the gene matches. Germline CDR1 is SGHTA and CDR2 is FQGNSA. The CDR3 reads CASSLTGGANTGELFF. The CDR3 coding sequence is TGTGCCAGCAGCCTAACAGGGGGCGCGAACACCGGGGAGCTGTTTTTT.

This clone came up once. The J gene is TRBJ2-7, the V gene TRBV6-1; TRBD1 matches at 7 bases. The V gene's germline CDR1 is MNHNS and CDR2 SASEGT. Trimming removed 5 bases from V and 3 bases from J; junction bases left unmatched: 10. There are 15 residues in the CDR3. The CDR3 coding sequence is TGTGCCAGCAGTCAACAGGGGCCCTTTAACTACGAGCAGTACTTC. Translation gives CASSQQGPFNYEQYF.

In its sample, this clone was seen once. The chain recombines TRBV5-6 with TRBJ2-2; unclear D gene. CDR1 SGHDT and CDR2 YYEEEE come from the germline V gene. The CDR3 is made up of 12 amino acids. V was pared by 3 bases and J by 6 bases, with 6 bases between. The CDR3 DNA follows: TGTGCCAGCAGCTCACGGGCCGGGGAGCTGTTTTTT. It translates to CASSSRAGELFF. The full variable domain, with the rest looked up from reference TRBV5-6 and TRBJ2-2, is DAGVTQSPTHLIKTRGQQVTLRCSPKSGHDTVSWYQQALGQGPQFIFQYYEEEERQRGNFPDRFSGHQFPNYSSELNVNALLLGDSALYLCASSSRAGELFFGEGSRLTVL.